The 16 T cell receptor beta chains listed next were all sequenced from one sample in a study of cytomegalovirus exposure and HLA in healthy donors. PCR involved 60 Vbeta and 13 Jbeta primers. Data came from immunoSEQ multiplex PCR; TCRdb stores just in-frame clones and leaves some out. The sample carries 100,000 or so clones, 60% to 85% recorded once. Sequencing was carried out using PBMCs. The receptor source for this set is a man over 45 in good health and CMV-seronegative.

This clone was recorded only once. V and J are TRBV5-1 and TRBJ1-2; 7 positions match TRBD1. CDR3 length: 14 amino acids. Germline assignment: CDR1 SGHRS and CDR2 YFSETQ. Unmatched junction bases numbered 10, after V lost 5 bases and J lost 6 bases. Written as DNA, the CDR3 is TGCGCCAGCAGTCCCTCCAGGGGGTGGGATGGCTACACCTTC. Amino acids: CASSPSRGWDGYTF.

This sequence joins TRBV28 and TRBJ2-3; D gene ambiguous. CDR1 is MDHEN and CDR2 is SYDVKM in the germline V gene. The CDR3 spans 12 residues. The V end was cut by 6 bases, the J end by 6 bases, with 10 bases between. Written as DNA, the CDR3 is TGTGCCAGCAGAACCGACTTGGATACGCAGTATTTT. Its protein product is CASRTDLDTQYF.

In its sample, this clone was seen once. The chain uses TRBV5-1 and TRBJ2-6, with 8 bases fitting TRBD2. Germline CDR1 and CDR2: SGHRS and YFSETQ. The CDR3 runs 17 residues. After removal of 4 bases from V and 0 bases from J, the junction contained 6 bases not matched to a gene. In DNA form, the CDR3 reads TGCGCCAGCAGCCTCAGCGGGAGTAGCTCTGGGGCCAACGTCCTGACTTTC. Translating it yields CASSLSGSSSGANVLTF. The full variable domain, in which reference TRBV5-1 and TRBJ2-6 provide the parts outside the CDR3, is KAGVTQTPRYLIKTRGQQVTLSCSPISGHRSVSWYQQTPGQGLQFLFEYFSETQRNKGNFPGRFSGRQFSNSRSEMNVSTLELGDSALYLCASSLSGSSSGANVLTFGAGSRLTVL.

This clone was picked up one time. The rearrangement uses TRBV7-2 and TRBJ2-1; 10 bases are a match to TRBD1. The germline CDR1 and CDR2 sequences are SGHTA and FQGNSA. V was clipped by 3 bases and J by 7 bases; unmatched bases: 3. The CDR3 runs 14 residues. The CDR3, as DNA: TGTGCCAGCAGCTTGGGACAGGGGCGGAATGAGCAGTTCTTC. This sequence encodes CASSLGQGRNEQFF. Together with reference TRBV7-2 and TRBJ2-1, the CDR3 gives the full variable domain: GAGVSQSPSNKVTEKGKDVELRCDPISGHTALYWYRQSLGQGLEFLIYFQGNSAPDKSGLPSDRFSAERTGGSVSTLTIQRTQQEDSAVYLCASSLGQGRNEQFFGPGTRLTVL.

Points on this clone: The sample has other DNA sequences that encode this CDR3 too. The chain joins TRBV5-1 to TRBJ1-1, with D possibly being TRBD1 (6 bases). V lost 5 bases, J lost 1 base, and 9 bases lay in between. The CDR3 contains 13 residues. Per germline, CDR1 SGHRS and CDR2 YFSETQ. CDR3 DNA: TGCGCCAGCAGTCAACAGGGGAACACTGAAGCTTTCTTT. The encoded protein is CASSQQGNTEAFF. Full variable domain (outside the CDR3, taken from reference TRBV5-1 and TRBJ1-1): KAGVTQTPRYLIKTRGQQVTLSCSPISGHRSVSWYQQTPGQGLQFLFEYFSETQRNKGNFPGRFSGRQFSNSRSEMNVSTLELGDSALYLCASSQQGNTEAFFGQGTRLTVV.

The chain is built from TRBV2 and TRBJ1-5; D gene uncertain. This CDR3 spans 16 amino acids. Germline CDR1 and CDR2: SNHLY and FYNNEI. Trimming cost V 0 bases and J 6 bases, with 15 bases left between them. CDR3 in amino acids: CASSEALRNSPQPQHF. In nucleotides, the CDR3 is TGTGCCAGCAGTGAAGCGCTTCGAAACAGCCCTCAGCCCCAGCATTTT.

The V gene is TRBV28, the J gene TRBJ1-5, with TRBD1 matching 7 bases. V gave up 6 bases and J gave up 5 bases; unmatched junction bases: 7. CDR3 length equals 14 residues. Germline V CDR1 and CDR2: MDHEN, SYDVKM. The CDR3 sequence: CASRNRGFDQPQHF. Written as DNA, the CDR3 is TGTGCCAGCAGGAACAGGGGATTTGATCAGCCCCAGCATTTT. Looking up the rest from reference TRBV28 and TRBJ1-5 gives the full variable domain: DVKVTQSSRYLVKRTGEKVFLECVQDMDHENMFWYRQDPGLGLRLIYFSYDVKMKEKGDIPEGYSVSREKKERFSLILESASTNQTSMYLCASRNRGFDQPQHFGDGTRLSIL.

This clone showed up just a few times. CDR3 amino acids: CASNGEQGISQPQHF. The CDR3 coding sequence is TGTGCCAGCAATGGCGAACAGGGCATCTCTCAGCCCCAGCATTTT. The chain recombines TRBV2 with TRBJ1-5; D may be TRBD1 (6 bases). The CDR3 is 15 residues long. Germline V lookup: CDR1 SNHLY, CDR2 FYNNEI. Deletions cut 7 bases from V and 6 bases from J, with 19 bases between.

V usage is TRBV13 and J usage is TRBJ1-6; 7 bases match TRBD1. After removal of 5 bases from V and 9 bases from J, the junction contained 19 bases not matched to a gene. The CDR3 has 18 amino acids. Germline V gene lookup returns CDR1 PRHDT and CDR2 FYEKMQ (reference sequence). DNA for the CDR3: TGTGCCAGCAGCAAACGGCCGGGACAGCCAACCGCTGGTTCACCCCTCCACTTT. Amino acid sequence: CASSKRPGQPTAGSPLHF.

CDR3 sequence reads: CASSATSGINNEQFF. The CDR3 DNA follows: TGTGCCAGCAGCGCCACTAGCGGGATAAACAATGAGCAGTTCTTC. The chain couples TRBV9 to TRBJ2-1; 10 nucleotides align to TRBD2. The CDR3 spans 15 residues. The germline V gene encodes CDR1 SGDLS and CDR2 YYNGEE. V gave up 3 bases and J gave up 5 bases; unmatched junction bases: 5.

The rearrangement joins TRBV2 to TRBJ1-4; D might be TRBD1 (6 bases). Germline lookup yields CDR1 SNHLY and CDR2 FYNNEI. CDR3 length equals 15 residues. Trimming cost V 6 bases and J 4 bases, with 15 bases left between them. CDR3 protein: CASRIGGQINEKLFF. The DNA for the CDR3 is TGTGCCAGCAGAATAGGCGGACAGATTAATGAAAAACTGTTTTTT.

The V gene is TRBV10-3, the J gene TRBJ1-2, with a possible D match to TRBD1 (5 bases). CDR1 ENHRY and CDR2 SYGVKD come from the germline V gene. This CDR3 comprises 11 residues. V was trimmed by 7 bases and J by 6 bases, leaving 9 bases between them. CDR3 amino acids: CAIMGGDGYTF. The DNA for the CDR3 is TGTGCCATCATGGGAGGGGATGGCTACACCTTC.

This clone was counted a single time. J is TRBJ2-3 and V is TRBV5-1; 8 bases match TRBD1. V trimming: 0 bases; J trimming: 0 bases; junction bases outside the gene matches: 9. From germline, CDR1 is SGHRS and CDR2 YFSETQ. The length of the CDR3 is 18 residues. CDR3 DNA sequence: TGCGCCAGCAGCTTGGGGACAGGGCTTTACTCTAGCACAGATACGCAGTATTTT. This translates into CASSLGTGLYSSTDTQYF.

This chain uses TRBV21-1 with TRBJ2-3; TRBD1 is the table's D call, not checked against the DNA. TRBV21-1 is assigned pseudogene status. The CDR3 totals 14 residues. As DNA, the CDR3 is TGTGCCAGCAAGGTGGACAGGGGTCCAGATACGCAGTATTTT. Protein: CASKVDRGPDTQYF.

The chain is built from TRBV28 and TRBJ2-7; 7 bases are a match to TRBD2. CDR3 size: 15 residues. The junction had 12 bases not matched to a gene; V was cut back by 5 bases and J by 5 bases. In germline, CDR1 is MDHEN, CDR2 SYDVKM. CDR3 coding DNA: TGTGCCAGCAGTCTTTCTTCAGGCGGGAGAAACGAGCAGTACTTC. This gives the protein CASSLSSGGRNEQYF.

The rearrangement links TRBV28 to TRBJ1-2, with a possible D match to TRBD1 (5 bases). This CDR3 region has 13 residues. V was cut by 3 bases and J by 7 bases, with 12 bases left in between. CDR1 MDHEN and CDR2 SYDVKM come from the germline V gene. The CDR3 loop is CASSLEGRGGYTF. The DNA of the CDR3 is TGTGCCAGCAGTTTGGAGGGGAGGGGTGGCTACACCTTC.